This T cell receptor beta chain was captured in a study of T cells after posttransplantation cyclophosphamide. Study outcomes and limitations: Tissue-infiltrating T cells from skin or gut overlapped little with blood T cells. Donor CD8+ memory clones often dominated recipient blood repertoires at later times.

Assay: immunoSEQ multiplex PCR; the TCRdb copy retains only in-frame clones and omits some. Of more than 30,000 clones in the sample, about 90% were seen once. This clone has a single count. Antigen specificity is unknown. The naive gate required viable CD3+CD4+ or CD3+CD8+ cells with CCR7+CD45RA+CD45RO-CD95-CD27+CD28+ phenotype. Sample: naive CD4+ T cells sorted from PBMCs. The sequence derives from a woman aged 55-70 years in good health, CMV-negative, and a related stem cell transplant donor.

The DNA of the CDR3 is TGTGCCAGCAGCAGCGTGGGGCCTGGGGCAGATACGCAGTATTTT. This codes for CASSSVGPGADTQYF. The rearrangement uses TRBV7-2 and TRBJ2-3; tentatively, D is TRBD1 (5 bases). The germline CDR1 and CDR2 sequences are SGHTA and FQGNSA. V was trimmed by 5 bases and J by 4 bases, leaving 16 bases between them. The CDR3 has 15 amino acids.